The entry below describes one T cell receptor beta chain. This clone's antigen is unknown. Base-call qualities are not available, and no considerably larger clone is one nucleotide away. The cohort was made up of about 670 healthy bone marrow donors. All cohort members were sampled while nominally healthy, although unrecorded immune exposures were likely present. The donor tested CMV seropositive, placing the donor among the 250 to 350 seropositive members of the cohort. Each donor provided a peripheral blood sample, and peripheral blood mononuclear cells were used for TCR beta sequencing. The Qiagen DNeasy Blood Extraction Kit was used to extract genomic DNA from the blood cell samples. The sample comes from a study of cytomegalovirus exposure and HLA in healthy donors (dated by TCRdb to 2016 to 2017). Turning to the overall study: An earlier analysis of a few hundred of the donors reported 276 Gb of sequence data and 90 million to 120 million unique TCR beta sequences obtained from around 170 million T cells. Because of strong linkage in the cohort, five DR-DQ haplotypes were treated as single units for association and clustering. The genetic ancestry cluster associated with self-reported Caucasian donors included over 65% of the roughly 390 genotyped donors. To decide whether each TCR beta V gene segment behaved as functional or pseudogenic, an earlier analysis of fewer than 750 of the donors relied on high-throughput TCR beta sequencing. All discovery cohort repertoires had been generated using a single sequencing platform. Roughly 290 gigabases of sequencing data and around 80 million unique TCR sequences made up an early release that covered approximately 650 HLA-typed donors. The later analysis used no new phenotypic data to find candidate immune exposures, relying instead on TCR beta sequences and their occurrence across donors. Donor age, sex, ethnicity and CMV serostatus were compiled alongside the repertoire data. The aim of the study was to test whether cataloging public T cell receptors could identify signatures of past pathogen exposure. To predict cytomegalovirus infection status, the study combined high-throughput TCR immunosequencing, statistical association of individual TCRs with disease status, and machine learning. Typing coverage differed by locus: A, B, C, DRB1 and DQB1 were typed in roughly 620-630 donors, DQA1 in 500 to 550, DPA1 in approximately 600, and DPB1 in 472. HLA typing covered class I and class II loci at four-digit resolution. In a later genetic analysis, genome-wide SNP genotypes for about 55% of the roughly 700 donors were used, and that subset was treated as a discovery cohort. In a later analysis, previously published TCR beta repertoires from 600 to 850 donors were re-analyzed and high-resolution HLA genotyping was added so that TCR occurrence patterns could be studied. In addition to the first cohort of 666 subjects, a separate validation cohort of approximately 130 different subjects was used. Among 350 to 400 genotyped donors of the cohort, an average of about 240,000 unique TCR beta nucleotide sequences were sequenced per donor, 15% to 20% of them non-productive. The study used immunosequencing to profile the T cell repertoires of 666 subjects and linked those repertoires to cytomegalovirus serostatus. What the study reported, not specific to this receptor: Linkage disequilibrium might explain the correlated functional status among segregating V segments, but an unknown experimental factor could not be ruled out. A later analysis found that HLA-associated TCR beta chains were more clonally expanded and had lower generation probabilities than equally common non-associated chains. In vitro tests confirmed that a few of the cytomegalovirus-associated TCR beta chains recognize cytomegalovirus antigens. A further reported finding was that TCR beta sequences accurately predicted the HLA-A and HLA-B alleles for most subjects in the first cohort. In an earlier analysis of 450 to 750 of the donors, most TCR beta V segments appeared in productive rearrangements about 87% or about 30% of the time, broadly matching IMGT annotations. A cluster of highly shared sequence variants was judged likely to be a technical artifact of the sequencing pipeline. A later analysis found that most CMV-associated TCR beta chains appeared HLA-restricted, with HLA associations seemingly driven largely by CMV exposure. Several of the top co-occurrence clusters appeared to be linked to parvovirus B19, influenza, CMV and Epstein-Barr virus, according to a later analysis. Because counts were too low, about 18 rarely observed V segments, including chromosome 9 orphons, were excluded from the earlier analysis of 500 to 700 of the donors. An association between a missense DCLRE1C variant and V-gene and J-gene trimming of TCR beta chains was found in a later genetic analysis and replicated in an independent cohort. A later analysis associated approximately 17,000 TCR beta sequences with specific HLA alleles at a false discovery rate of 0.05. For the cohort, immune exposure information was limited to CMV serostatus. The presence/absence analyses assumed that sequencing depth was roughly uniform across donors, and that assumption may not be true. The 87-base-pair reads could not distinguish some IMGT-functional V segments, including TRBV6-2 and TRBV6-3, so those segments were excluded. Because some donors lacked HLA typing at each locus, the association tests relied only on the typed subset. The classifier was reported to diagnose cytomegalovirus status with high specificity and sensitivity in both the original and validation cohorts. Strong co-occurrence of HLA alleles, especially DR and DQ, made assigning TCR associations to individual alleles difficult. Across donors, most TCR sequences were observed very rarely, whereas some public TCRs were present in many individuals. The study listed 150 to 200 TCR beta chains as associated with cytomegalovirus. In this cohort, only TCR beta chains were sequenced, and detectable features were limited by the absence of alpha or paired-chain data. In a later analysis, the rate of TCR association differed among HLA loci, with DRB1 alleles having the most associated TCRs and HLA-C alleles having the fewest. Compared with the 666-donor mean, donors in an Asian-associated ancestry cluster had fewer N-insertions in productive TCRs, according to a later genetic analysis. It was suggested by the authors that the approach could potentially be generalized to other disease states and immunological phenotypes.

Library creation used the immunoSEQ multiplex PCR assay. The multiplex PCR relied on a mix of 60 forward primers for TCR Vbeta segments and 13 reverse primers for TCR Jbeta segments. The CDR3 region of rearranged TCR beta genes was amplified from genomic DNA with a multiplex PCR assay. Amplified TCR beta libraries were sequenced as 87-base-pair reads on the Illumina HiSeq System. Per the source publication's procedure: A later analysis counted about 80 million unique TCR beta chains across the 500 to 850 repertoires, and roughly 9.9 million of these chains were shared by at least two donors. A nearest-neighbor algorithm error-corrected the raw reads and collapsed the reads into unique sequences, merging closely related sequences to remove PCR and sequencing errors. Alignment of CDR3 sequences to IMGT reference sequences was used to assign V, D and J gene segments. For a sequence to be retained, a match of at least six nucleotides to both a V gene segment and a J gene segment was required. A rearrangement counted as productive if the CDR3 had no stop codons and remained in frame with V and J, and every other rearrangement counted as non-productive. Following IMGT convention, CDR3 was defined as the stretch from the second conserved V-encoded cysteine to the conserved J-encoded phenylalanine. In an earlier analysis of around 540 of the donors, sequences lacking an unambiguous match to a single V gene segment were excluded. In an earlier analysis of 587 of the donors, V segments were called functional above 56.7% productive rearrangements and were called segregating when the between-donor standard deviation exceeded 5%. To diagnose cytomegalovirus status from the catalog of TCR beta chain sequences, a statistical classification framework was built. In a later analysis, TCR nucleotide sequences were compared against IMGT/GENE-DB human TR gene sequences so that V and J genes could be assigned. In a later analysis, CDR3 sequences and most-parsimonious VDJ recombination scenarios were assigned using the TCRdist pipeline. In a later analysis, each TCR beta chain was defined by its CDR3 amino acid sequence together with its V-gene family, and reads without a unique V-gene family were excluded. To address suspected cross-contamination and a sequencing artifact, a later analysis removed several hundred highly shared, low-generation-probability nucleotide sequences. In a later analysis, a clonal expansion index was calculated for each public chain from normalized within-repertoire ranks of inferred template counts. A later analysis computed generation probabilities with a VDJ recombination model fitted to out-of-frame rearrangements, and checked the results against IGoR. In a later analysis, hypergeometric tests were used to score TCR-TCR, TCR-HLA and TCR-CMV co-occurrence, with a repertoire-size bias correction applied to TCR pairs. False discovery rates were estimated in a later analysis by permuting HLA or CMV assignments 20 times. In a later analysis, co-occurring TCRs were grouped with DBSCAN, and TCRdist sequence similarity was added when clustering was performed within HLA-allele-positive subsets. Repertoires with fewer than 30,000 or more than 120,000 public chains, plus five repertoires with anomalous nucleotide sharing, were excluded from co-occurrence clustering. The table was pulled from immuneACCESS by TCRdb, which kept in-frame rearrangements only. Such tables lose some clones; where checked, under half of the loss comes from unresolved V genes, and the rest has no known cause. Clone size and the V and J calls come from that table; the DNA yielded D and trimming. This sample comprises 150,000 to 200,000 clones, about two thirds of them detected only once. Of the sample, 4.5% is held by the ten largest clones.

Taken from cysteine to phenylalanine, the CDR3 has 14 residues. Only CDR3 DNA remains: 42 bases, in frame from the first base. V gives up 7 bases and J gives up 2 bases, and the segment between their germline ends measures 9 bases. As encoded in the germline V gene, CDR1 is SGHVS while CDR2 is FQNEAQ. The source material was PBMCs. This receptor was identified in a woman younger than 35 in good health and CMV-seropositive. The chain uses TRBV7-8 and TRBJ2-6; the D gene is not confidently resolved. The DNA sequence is TGTGCCAGCAAAGGCAGGCCTGGGGCCAACGTCCTGACTTTC. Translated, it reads CASKGRPGANVLTF.